The subject of this entry is one T cell receptor beta chain. This clone has just a few counts. What antigen it recognizes has not been identified. No per-base quality is available; no much larger clone lies one base away. This sample is part of a study of cytomegalovirus exposure and HLA in healthy donors (dated 2017 in TCRdb). About the study as a whole: An earlier analysis of 587 of the donors reported 276 Gb of sequence data and 95 million to 120 million unique TCR beta sequences obtained from roughly 170 million T cells. An early release that covered about 600 HLA-typed donors contained around 300 gigabases of sequencing data and 85 million to 100 million unique TCR sequences. The genetic ancestry cluster associated with self-reported Caucasian donors included 81% of the approximately 410 genotyped donors. The study aimed to test whether cataloging public T cell receptors could reveal signatures of past pathogen exposure. The study used immunosequencing to profile the T cell repertoires of some 600 subjects and linked those repertoires to cytomegalovirus serostatus. A separate validation cohort of approximately 130 different subjects was used in addition to the roughly 640-subject first cohort. High-throughput TCR immunosequencing, statistical association of individual TCRs with disease status, and machine learning were combined to predict cytomegalovirus infection status. A later analysis re-examined previously published TCR beta repertoires from over 500 donors and added high-resolution HLA genotyping to investigate patterns of TCR occurrence. In the later analysis, no new phenotypic data were used to find candidate immune exposures; instead, reliance was placed on TCR beta sequences and their occurrence across donors. In an earlier analysis of about 590 of the donors, high-throughput TCR beta sequencing was used to judge whether each TCR beta V gene segment behaved as functional or pseudogenic. Donor age, sex, ethnicity and CMV serostatus were collected together with the repertoire data. A later genetic analysis used genome-wide SNP genotypes for about three fifths of the roughly 700 donors, treating that subset as a discovery cohort. All discovery cohort repertoires had been generated using a single sequencing platform. Class I and class II HLA loci were covered by the typing at four-digit resolution. Typing coverage differed by locus: A, B, C, DRB1 and DQB1 were typed in roughly 629-630 donors, DQA1 in 522, DPA1 in around 600, and DPB1 in 472. Because of strong linkage in the cohort, roughly five DR-DQ haplotypes were treated as single units for association and clustering. Across 398 genotyped donors of the cohort, an average of approximately 240,000 unique TCR beta nucleotide sequences per donor were sequenced, and roughly a sixth of those sequences were non-productive. The investigation overall reported the following: For the cohort, immune exposure information was limited to CMV serostatus. A later genetic analysis associated a missense DCLRE1C variant with V-gene and J-gene trimming of TCR beta chains, and an independent cohort replicated the association. HLA typing was unavailable for some donors at each locus, so association tests used only the typed subset. Broadly in line with IMGT annotations, most TCR beta V segments showed up in productive rearrangements about 87% or about 30% of the time in an earlier analysis of approximately 600 of the donors. The presence/absence analyses assumed that sequencing depth was roughly uniform across donors, and that assumption may not be true. Several of the top co-occurrence clusters appeared to be linked to parvovirus B19, influenza, CMV and Epstein-Barr virus, according to a later analysis. A further reported finding was that TCR beta sequences accurately predicted the HLA-A and HLA-B alleles for most subjects in the first cohort. Some IMGT-functional V segments, including TRBV6-2 and TRBV6-3, could not be told apart with the 87-base-pair reads, so those segments were excluded. While some public TCRs were present in many individuals, most TCR sequences turned up only very rarely across donors. In a later analysis, 16,951 TCR beta sequences were associated with specific HLA alleles at a false discovery rate of 0.05. It was suggested by the authors that the approach could potentially be generalized to other disease states and immunological phenotypes. The earlier analysis of fewer than 750 of the donors excluded roughly 17 rarely observed V segments, including chromosome 9 orphons, because counts were too low. Correlated functional status among segregating V segments might be attributable to linkage disequilibrium, but an unknown experimental factor could not be ruled out. In a later analysis, most CMV-associated TCR beta chains were found to appear HLA-restricted, with HLA associations seemingly driven largely by CMV exposure. In this cohort, only TCR beta chains were sequenced, and detectable features were limited by the absence of alpha or paired-chain data. In vitro tests confirmed that a few of the cytomegalovirus-associated TCR beta chains recognize cytomegalovirus antigens. When HLA alleles, especially DR and DQ, strongly co-occurred, TCR associations were difficult to assign to individual alleles. According to a later genetic analysis, donors in an Asian-associated ancestry cluster had fewer N-insertions in productive TCRs than the approximately 690-donor mean. The classifier was reported to diagnose cytomegalovirus status with high specificity and sensitivity in both the original and validation cohorts. In a later analysis, HLA-associated TCR beta chains were found to be more clonally expanded and to have lower generation probabilities than equally common non-associated chains. In a later analysis, the rate of TCR association differed among HLA loci, with DRB1 alleles having the most associated TCRs and HLA-C alleles having the fewest. A cluster of highly shared sequence variants was judged likely to be a technical artifact of the sequencing pipeline. The study listed around 160 TCR beta chains as associated with cytomegalovirus.

Library preparation used the immunoSEQ multiplex PCR assay. A mixture of 60 forward primers for TCR Vbeta segments and 13 reverse primers for TCR Jbeta segments was used in the multiplex PCR. A multiplex PCR assay on genomic DNA amplified the CDR3 region of rearranged TCR beta genes. The amplified TCR beta libraries were sequenced on the Illumina HiSeq System as 87-base-pair reads. The paper's processing steps were these. Across the roughly 700 repertoires, a later analysis counted 78 million or so unique TCR beta chains, about 10 million of which were shared by at least two donors. A nearest-neighbor algorithm error-corrected the raw reads and collapsed the reads into unique sequences, merging closely related sequences to remove PCR and sequencing errors. V, D and J gene segments were assigned by aligning CDR3 sequences to IMGT reference sequences. For a sequence to be retained, a match of at least six nucleotides to both a V gene segment and a J gene segment was required. Rearrangements were called productive when the CDR3 lacked stop codons and stayed in frame with V and J; all others were non-productive. CDR3 was defined by IMGT convention, running from the second conserved V-encoded cysteine to the conserved J-encoded phenylalanine. The earlier analysis of 550 to 650 of the donors excluded any sequence lacking an unambiguous match to a single V gene segment. In an earlier analysis of several hundred of the donors, V segments were called functional above 56.7% productive rearrangements and were called segregating when the between-donor standard deviation exceeded 5%. A statistical classification framework was developed to diagnose cytomegalovirus status using the catalog of TCR beta chain sequences. In a later analysis, TCR nucleotide sequences were compared against IMGT/GENE-DB human TR gene sequences so that V and J genes could be assigned. The TCRdist pipeline was used in a later analysis to assign CDR3 sequences and most-parsimonious VDJ recombination scenarios. A later analysis defined each TCR beta chain by its CDR3 amino acid sequence plus V-gene family, and excluded reads lacking a unique V-gene family. As a way to deal with suspected cross-contamination and a sequencing artifact, a later analysis dropped 450 to 600 nucleotide sequences that were highly shared and had low generation probability. For each public chain, a later analysis derived a clonal expansion index from normalized ranks of inferred template counts within each repertoire. A later analysis computed generation probabilities with a VDJ recombination model fitted to out-of-frame rearrangements, and checked the results against IGoR. In a later analysis, TCR-TCR, TCR-HLA and TCR-CMV co-occurrence was scored with hypergeometric tests, and a repertoire-size bias correction was applied to TCR pairs. In a later analysis, false discovery rates were estimated by permuting HLA or CMV assignments 20 times. In a later analysis, co-occurring TCRs were grouped with DBSCAN, and TCRdist sequence similarity was added when clustering was performed within HLA-allele-positive subsets. Repertoires with fewer than 30,000 or more than 120,000 public chains were left out of co-occurrence clustering, as were a handful of repertoires with anomalous nucleotide sharing. Not all clones reach the TCRdb copy of this immuneACCESS table, which keeps in-frame sequences only. Checked studies attribute under half of the gap to unresolved V genes and leave the rest unexplained. The V and J calls and clone size come from that table; D and trimming were worked out from the DNA. The sample yields about 140,000 clones; around 86% were counted once. Together, the top ten hold around 8.1% of the sample.

The cohort consisted of 666 healthy bone marrow donors. All cohort members were sampled while nominally healthy, although unrecorded immune exposures were likely present. The donor was CMV seropositive and belonged to the group of more than 250 seropositive cohort members. A peripheral blood sample was collected from each donor, and TCR beta sequencing was performed on peripheral blood mononuclear cells. The Qiagen DNeasy Blood Extraction Kit was used to extract genomic DNA from the blood cell samples. CDR1 and CDR2 are read off the germline V gene as LGHNA and YSLEER. V ends up 3 bases short and J 0 bases short, with an unmatched junction base count of 7. Measured from the cysteine to the phenylalanine, the CDR3 is 16 residues long. Here the CDR3 DNA is all that survives: 48 bases in frame from base 1.

Rearrangement joined TRBV4-3 to TRBJ2-7, with 8 junctional bases fitting TRBD1. The sequenced sample consisted of PBMCs. This receptor was identified in a woman between 50 and 59 years old in good health and CMV-seropositive. CDR3 reads: CASSQWTGTGSYEQYF. The nucleotides read TGCGCCAGCAGCCAGTGGACAGGGACCGGCTCCTACGAGCAGTACTTC.